A selection of T cell receptor beta chains follows, all from one sample in a study of cytomegalovirus exposure and HLA in healthy donors. Sequenced by immunoSEQ multiplex PCR; TCRdb stores in-frame clones only, minus some. Among more than 95,000 clones listed, about 10% were seen once. The sequencing sample was made of PBMCs. All receptors derive from a woman younger than 30 in good health and CMV-seropositive. Both conserved end residues are part of each CDR3. The D gene is left open where the match is weak. Clone size appears in some rows only: once, few, many, or a class for an expanded clone.

-,TRBV10-3,-,12,TRBJ1-2,CAISQALYGYTF,TGTGCCATCAGTCAAGCCCTTTATGGCTACACCTTC
-,TRBV19,-,14,TRBJ1-1,CASSISSTNSEAFF,TGTGCCAGTAGTATATCGTCGACTAATTCTGAAGCTTTCTTT
-,TRBV7-8,-,14,TRBJ1-1,CASSFGWGATEAFF,TGTGCCAGCAGCTTCGGTTGGGGCGCGACTGAAGCTTTCTTT
few,TRBV2,-,13,TRBJ2-1,CASSPTGNGEQFF,TGTGCCAGCAGTCCCACAGGGAACGGTGAGCAGTTCTTC
few,TRBV4-1,-,16,TRBJ1-3,CASSQDHGGPGNTIYF,TGCGCCAGCAGCCAAGATCACGGAGGACCTGGAAACACCATATATTTT
-,TRBV7-8,TRBD2,15,TRBJ2-3,CASSATSGSTDTQYF,TGTGCCAGCAGCGCGACTAGCGGCAGCACAGATACGCAGTATTTT
few,TRBV13,-,14,TRBJ1-5,CASSLGGAVQPQHF,TGTGCCAGCAGCTTAGGGGGGGCTGTTCAGCCCCAGCATTTT
few,TRBV7-6,TRBD1,14,TRBJ2-2,CASSLARTGGELFF,TGTGCCAGCAGCTTAGCCAGGACAGGCGGGGAGCTGTTTTTT
-,TRBV2,TRBD2,15,TRBJ2-1,CASRTSSGRWNEQFF,TGTGCCAGCCGAACTTCTAGCGGGAGGTGGAATGAGCAGTTCTTC
-,TRBV6-1,-,14,TRBJ1-1,CASSVRSMNTEAFF,TGTGCCAGCAGTGTAAGAAGCATGAACACTGAAGCTTTCTTT